Below, 23 T cell receptor beta chains from the same sample are listed, as sequenced in a study of T-cell reconstitution after alpha-beta-depleted transplantation in children. Regarding the study as a whole: Reported findings indicate that, about two months after transplant, alpha-beta T cells came from several hundred expanded clones, which were derived from non-depleted graft cells.

Unique molecular identifiers were used to barcode this TCRbeta library. Each CDR3 protein is one row after TCRdb ran MiXCR on the PCR reads. The sample records around 31,000 distinct CDR3 sequences, about 6.8% being singletons. These receptors are not linked to any known antigen. The sample in question was peripheral blood, obtained 60 days after TCRalphabeta/CD19-depleted stem cell transplant. These TCRs come from a child under two years old who had a stem cell transplant for acute myeloid leukemia, so the T cells may come from the graft donor.

The chain has TRBV4-3 and TRBJ2-2; no clear D. This CDR3 has 15 residues. Trimming removed 0 bases at V and 4 bases at J, with 9 bases between. Germline V gives CDR1 LGHNA, CDR2 YSLEER. CDR3 DNA sequence: TGCGCCAGCAGCCAAGAGGTGGGATTCACCGGGGAGCTGTTTTTT. It specifies CASSQEVGFTGELFF.

V is TRBV12-3 or TRBV12-4 and J is TRBJ2-1; the match to TRBD2 covers 8 bases. CDR3 length: 17 amino acids. Unmatched junction bases numbered 19, after V lost 7 bases and J lost 8 bases. The CDR3 region has the DNA TGTGCCAGCATTCCGGGGGGGGGACTACTCCCTCGTTATGAGCAGTTCTTC. This translates into CASIPGGGLLPRYEQFF.

This clonotype has ten or more counts. The J gene is TRBJ2-1, the V gene TRBV29-1, with 7 bases that match TRBD2. Germline loops: CDR1 SQVTM, CDR2 ANQGSEA. The CDR3 sequence is 13 residues long. V gave up 3 bases and J gave up 3 bases; unmatched junction bases: 2. The CDR3: CSVDQRGYNEQFF. The CDR3 DNA reads as TGCAGCGTTGACCAGCGGGGCTACAATGAGCAGTTCTTC.

This clonotype came up many times. J is TRBJ2-3 and V is TRBV7-2; D uncertain. This CDR3 spans 13 amino acids. Germline assignment: CDR1 SGHTA and CDR2 FQGNSA. V gave up 4 bases and J gave up 5 bases, with 10 bases separating them. CDR3 sequence (DNA): TGTGCCAGCAGCTCTTCCGGAGAAGATACGCAGTATTTT. This sequence encodes CASSSSGEDTQYF.

This clonotype showed up many times. The chain uses TRBV12-3 or TRBV12-4 and TRBJ1-2, with a weak D call TRBD1 (5 bases). Trimming removed 5 bases at V and 6 bases at J, with 10 bases between. The CDR3 extends over 12 amino acids. The CDR3 region has the DNA TGTGCCAGCAGTCTTGGGGCCCATGGCTACACCTTC. Encoded protein: CASSLGAHGYTF.

There are many counts of this clonotype. The rearrangement uses TRBV4-1 and TRBJ1-2, with D perhaps matching TRBD1 (6 bases). CDR3 size: 13 residues. The V end lost 4 bases, the J end lost 6 bases, and 12 bases lay between the germline ends. Germline lookup yields CDR1 MGHRA and CDR2 YSYEKL. CDR3: CASSRSHRDGYTF. The DNA for the CDR3 is TGCGCCAGCAGCCGAAGTCACAGGGATGGCTACACCTTC.

This clonotype has just a few counts. V usage is TRBV5-1 and J usage is TRBJ2-6; possibly TRBD1 for D (6 bases). Deletions cut 3 bases from V and 0 bases from J, with 13 bases between. CDR1 is SGHRS, CDR2 YFSETQ, per germline. This CDR3 contains 17 residues. The CDR3 reads CASSWWDTSSGANVLTF. CDR3 nucleotides: TGCGCCAGCAGCTGGTGGGACACAAGCTCTGGGGCCAACGTCCTGACTTTC.

This clonotype was seen repeatedly, ten times or more. The chain couples TRBV7-8 to TRBJ2-3; D possibly uses TRBD1 or TRBD2 (5 bases each). Germline V CDR1 and CDR2: SGHVS, FQNEAQ. The germline V and J ends were trimmed by 1 base and 0 bases, with 11 bases remaining between them. This CDR3 is 16 amino acids long. CDR3 in DNA: TGTGCCAGCAGCTTAGTTGGGGGTTCTAGCACAGATACGCAGTATTTT. Translated, it gives CASSLVGGSSTDTQYF. The full variable domain, its missing parts supplied by reference TRBV7-8 and TRBJ2-3, is GAGVSQSPRYKVAKRGQDVALRCDPISGHVSLFWYQQALGQGPEFLTYFQNEAQLDKSGLPSDRFFAERPEGSVSTLKIQRTQQEDSAVYLCASSLVGGSSTDTQYFGPGTRLTVL.

The rearrangement joins TRBV30 to TRBJ2-1; D unresolved. V was clipped by 2 bases and J by 4 bases, with 6 bases between them. The CDR3 sequence is 12 residues long. Per the germline V gene, CDR1 is GTSNPN and CDR2 is SVGIG (reference sequence). The CDR3 bases are TGTGCCTGGAGTACAGCGTACAATGAGCAGTTCTTC. It yields the protein CAWSTAYNEQFF.

The chain recombines TRBV7-8 with TRBJ2-1; 7 positions match TRBD2. CDR3 length: 19 amino acids. Germline lookup yields CDR1 SGHVS and CDR2 FQNEAQ. V was pared by 4 bases and J by 3 bases, with 18 bases of the junction left unmatched. The CDR3 region is CASSYPQSGAPLFYNEQFF. The CDR3, as DNA: TGTGCCAGCAGCTACCCCCAGAGCGGGGCCCCCCTCTTCTACAATGAGCAGTTCTTC.

This clonotype was counted at least ten times. CDR3 nucleotides: TGTGCCAGCAGCGATCGACCGGGACAGTCAGCCCCTACGTATTTT. Translating it yields CASSDRPGQSAPTYF. This chain joins TRBV7-2 and TRBJ2-3, with 7 bases identical to TRBD1. Germline V gene lookup returns CDR1 SGHTA and CDR2 FQGNSA. The V gene end was trimmed by 5 bases and the J gene end by 14 bases; junction bases not matched to a gene: 19. The CDR3 has 15 amino acids.

This clonotype was seen many times. This chain connects TRBV5-1 to TRBJ2-5; possibly TRBD1 or TRBD2 for D (5 bases each). CDR3 length equals 18 residues. Germline loops: CDR1 SGHRS, CDR2 YFSETQ. The germline V and J ends were trimmed by 4 bases and 4 bases, with 26 bases remaining between them. CDR3 sequence (DNA): TGCGCCAGCAGCCCGGGGAAGGGGCCTCCCCGAGGAAGAGAGACCCAGTACTTC. Protein product: CASSPGKGPPRGRETQYF.

This clonotype was seen repeatedly, ten times or more. The CDR3 reads CASSPTGSYEQYF. For the CDR3, the DNA is TGTGCCAGCAGTCCGACTGGTTCCTACGAGCAGTACTTC. V usage is TRBV28 and J usage is TRBJ2-7; unclear D gene. This CDR3 has 13 amino acids. The ends were cut back, 5 bases at V and 1 base at J, with 9 bases in the middle. CDR1 is MDHEN, CDR2 SYDVKM, per germline. Drawing the rest from reference TRBV28 and TRBJ2-7, the complete variable domain is DVKVTQSSRYLVKRTGEKVFLECVQDMDHENMFWYRQDPGLGLRLIYFSYDVKMKEKGDIPEGYSVSREKKERFSLILESASTNQTSMYLCASSPTGSYEQYFGPGTRLTVT.

This clonotype has a count of ten or more. This chain uses TRBV9 with TRBJ2-5, with D unclear. With 0 bases removed from V and 4 bases from J, the gap between germline ends came to 16 bases. Per germline, CDR1 SGDLS and CDR2 YYNGEE. There are 16 residues in the CDR3. The CDR3 sequence is CASSVEGGPNGETQYF. CDR3 sequence (DNA): TGTGCCAGCAGCGTAGAAGGTGGGCCTAACGGAGAGACCCAGTACTTC.

The V gene is TRBV4-3, the J gene TRBJ2-7, with D tentatively TRBD2 (6 bases). CDR3 length equals 17 residues. The ends were cut back, 1 base at V and 2 bases at J, with 18 bases in the middle. Per germline, CDR1 LGHNA and CDR2 YSLEER. The CDR3 region has the DNA TGCGCCAGCAGCCAAGGGTACGCGGGGACTTTCCCCTACGAGCAGTACTTC. Residues: CASSQGYAGTFPYEQYF.

This clonotype occurred many times. The chain uses TRBV9 and TRBJ2-5; TRBD2 matches at 16 bases. V was pared by 4 bases and J by 5 bases, with 14 bases of the junction left unmatched. CDR3 size: 19 residues. CDR1 and CDR2 (germline): SGDLS, YYNGEE. The CDR3 region has the DNA TGTGCCAGCAGCTTTAGTGGGACTAGCGGGGGGGCCTACTACGAGACCCAGTACTTC. It yields the protein CASSFSGTSGGAYYETQYF.

This clonotype came up many times. The chain is built from TRBV7-9 and TRBJ2-5; D might be TRBD2 (6 bases). This CDR3 region has 15 residues. V was shortened by 2 bases and J by 5 bases, with 15 bases between the two germline ends. Germline assignment: CDR1 SEHNR and CDR2 FQNEAQ (reference sequence). CDR3 bases: TGTGCCAGCAGCTTATATTATGGAGGGGATGAGACCCAGTACTTC. It translates to CASSLYYGGDETQYF.

This clonotype was picked up many times. V and J are TRBV27 and TRBJ1-5, with D unclear. In germline, CDR1 is MNHEY, CDR2 SMNVEV (reference sequence). This CDR3 has 16 amino acids. Trimming took 7 bases from V and 0 from J, leaving 16 bases between them. CDR3 protein: CASTGYPSSSNQPQHF. The CDR3 region has the DNA TGTGCCAGCACCGGTTACCCCAGTAGTAGCAATCAGCCCCAGCATTTT.

This clonotype appeared many times. The CDR3: CASSFRGEGNTIYF. CDR3 in DNA: TGTGCCAGCAGTTTTAGGGGGGAAGGAAACACCATATATTTT. The chain employs TRBV12-3 or TRBV12-4 and TRBJ1-3; D may be TRBD1 (6 bases). The CDR3 has 14 amino acids. V lost 3 bases to trimming and J lost 4 bases, with 10 bases between them.

This clonotype was detected many times. V and J are TRBV24-1 and TRBJ2-3, with 9 bases identical to TRBD2. Losses at the gene ends were 3 bases for V and 3 bases for J; bases not matched to a gene: 6. CDR1 KGHDR and CDR2 SFDVKD come from the germline V gene. CDR3 length equals 16 residues. The CDR3 DNA reads TGTGCCACCAGTGATCTCGGGCTAGCGGGGACAGATACGCAGTATTTT. It encodes CATSDLGLAGTDTQYF.

This clonotype occurred many times. The chain has TRBV7-9 and TRBJ1-1; D is undetermined. Germline V CDR1 and CDR2: SEHNR, FQNEAQ (reference sequence). Trimming left V 4 bases short and J 1 base short, with 7 bases between. The CDR3 is made up of 13 amino acids. CDR3 DNA sequence: TGTGCCAGCAGCTCCCGGGAGAACACTGAAGCTTTCTTT. Residues: CASSSRENTEAFF.

This clonotype occurred many times. This chain connects TRBV4-2 to TRBJ2-1; D might be TRBD2 (5 bases). Trimming removed 3 bases at V and 0 bases at J, with 9 bases between. This CDR3 comprises 15 residues. Germline lookup yields CDR1 LGHNA and CDR2 YNFKEQ. The CDR3, as DNA: TGTGCCAGCAGCCATTTAGGGAGCTCCTACAATGAGCAGTTCTTC. It codes for CASSHLGSSYNEQFF.

This clonotype was recorded at least ten times. The chain recombines TRBV5-8 with TRBJ2-1; TRBD2 aligns across 10 bases. The CDR3 runs 15 residues. Germline V gene sequence: CDR1 SGHTS, CDR2 YDEGEE. Trimming took 4 bases from V and 4 from J; bases not matched to a gene: 5. The DNA for the CDR3 is TGTGCCAGCAGCCGGGAGGGACTAGCGTACAATGAGCAGTTCTTC. Protein product: CASSREGLAYNEQFF.